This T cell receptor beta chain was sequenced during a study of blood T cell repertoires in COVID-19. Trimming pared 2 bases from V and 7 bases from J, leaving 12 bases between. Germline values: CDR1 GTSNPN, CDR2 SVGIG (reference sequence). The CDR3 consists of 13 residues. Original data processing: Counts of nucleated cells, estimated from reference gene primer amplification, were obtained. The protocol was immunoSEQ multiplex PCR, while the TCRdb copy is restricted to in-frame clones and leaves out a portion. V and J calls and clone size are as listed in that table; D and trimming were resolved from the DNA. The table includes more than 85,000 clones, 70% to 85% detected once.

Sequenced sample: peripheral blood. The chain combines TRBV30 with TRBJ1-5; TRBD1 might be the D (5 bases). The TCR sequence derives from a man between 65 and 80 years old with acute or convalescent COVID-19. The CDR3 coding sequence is TGTGCCTGGAGTACCCAGGGAAAACAGCCCCAGCATTTT. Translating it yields CAWSTQGKQPQHF.